The T cell receptor beta chain under discussion was sequenced for a study of shared clonotypes between healthy human individuals (dated by TCRdb to 2020 to 2022). Regarding the research as a whole: The cohort comprised two women and a few men aged 18 to 49 years. To estimate repertoire size and how much clonotype sharing occurs between individuals, the study deeply sequenced the blood TCR repertoires of several healthy adults. To increase sequencing depth and limit assay-specific biases, different laboratories used diverse techniques to prepare libraries and sequence TCR repertoires. Leukapheresis yielded between about 0.85 and 10 billion PBMCs per donor.

Counted from cysteine to phenylalanine, this CDR3 has 18 amino acids. The sequence is cut down to CDR3 DNA, 54 bases in frame from base 1. The germline V gene gives CDR1 as SGHAT and CDR2 as FQNNGV. Details on this clone: The clone's antigen remains unknown. A much larger clonotype is one base distant, so this may be a read error. At the DNA level, this CDR3 is encoded by other sequences in the same sample as well.

Healthy HIV-negative adults with no recently reported acute infections or vaccinations were included as donors. Every donor was a Caucasian adult living in Nashville, Tennessee, USA. For unsorted samples, roughly 81 million PBMCs were counted and genomic DNA was extracted with the QIAamp DNA Blood Mini kit. Blood was collected by leukapheresis, and PBMCs were isolated by Ficoll-Histopaque density gradient centrifugation and then cryopreserved in liquid nitrogen vapor phase. Using the deep immunoSEQ assay, TCR CDR3 regions were amplified from genomic DNA by multiplex PCR. For each cell subset, the extracted genomic DNA was distributed evenly across all wells of several immunoSEQ 96-well plates, and each plate served as one replicate. Each replicate PCR for unsorted PBMC received 300 to 350 ng genomic DNA, equal to tens of thousands of T cell genomes. Ten immunoSEQ deep assay plates were used to sequence unsorted PBMC genomic DNA. Purified libraries were measured with a Qubit 3.0 fluorometer, size-checked on a Bioanalyzer 2100, and measured again with the KAPA Library Quantification kit. Every immunoSEQ 96-well plate was sequenced on a separate single-read 150-cycle Illumina NextSeq 550 flow cell. The source study handled its data this way. The immunoSEQ output contained only junctional sequences without quality scores, so filtering could not match that applied to full-length reads. Sequences were annotated with PyIR, a Python wrapper for IgBLAST v1.9, using IMGT germline references to assign V/J genes and CDR3. Reads were filtered out if the reads had weak V/J assignments (E-value above 1e-6), no CDR3, stop codons, out-of-frame junctions, or ambiguous translated residues. V3J clonotypes were defined as sequences sharing the same inferred V gene, J gene, and CDR3 amino acid sequence. Percentage overlap between repertoires was calculated by dividing the number of shared unique clonotypes by the size of the smaller repertoire. Three approaches were used to assess repertoire richness: RTK rarefaction, the Chao1 estimator, and Recon v2.1 estimates of unobserved clonotypes. The table comes from immuneACCESS by way of TCRdb, which keeps in-frame sequences with V and J called. Part of the clones is missing from these tables; in studies checked, under half for an unresolved V gene and the rest for unknown reasons. V, J and clone size were drawn from that table, and D and trimming were deduced from the DNA. This sample gives approximately 470,000 clones in total; over 70% of them show up just once. The ten largest clones add up to roughly 13% of the sample.

Overall study outcomes, separate from this receptor: Because the study included only a small number of donors, the genetic and exposure-history diversity represented was limited. Sampling was limited to blood, and TCR repertoires in tissue likely differ from TCR repertoires in blood. Pairwise subsampling indicated that sequencing depth was expected to affect the degree of clonotype sharing among donors.

The clonotype originates from a woman aged 40-49 years in good health. Some clones in this sample may be carry-over from other donors' samples. Sequencing was carried out using PBMCs. This chain is built from TRBV11-2 and TRBJ2-1; 14 bases in the middle match TRBD2. The nucleotide sequence is given as TGTGCTAGCAGCCCCCTTAGACTAGCGGGAGGGCCTGGCAATGAGCAGTTCTTC. Translation gives CASSPLRLAGGPGNEQFF. The full variable domain, completed from the reference TRBV11-2 and TRBJ2-1 proteins outside the CDR3, reads EAGVAQSPRYKIIEKRQSVAFWCNPISGHATLYWYQQILGQGPKLLIQFQNNGVVDDSQLPKDRFSAERLKGVDSTLKIQPAKLEDSAVYLCASSPLRLAGGPGNEQFFGPGTRLTVL.